The 18 T cell receptor beta chains listed next were all sequenced from one sample in a study of shared clonotypes between healthy human individuals. The method was immunoSEQ multiplex PCR; TCRdb's version includes in-frame clones alone and lacks a portion of them. The sample lists 850,000 to 1,100,000 clones, roughly 80% occurring once. Sequenced: memory CD4+ T cells from PBMCs. Subset noted: CD45RA-negative fraction. The receptors were sampled from a man younger than 35 in good health. Some clones in this sample may be carry-over from other donors' samples.

The count of this clone is one. The chain couples TRBV11-3 to TRBJ2-2, with no clear D. V was cut by 1 base and J by 3 bases, with 9 bases left in between. The CDR3 totals 15 residues. The germline V gene encodes CDR1 SGHNT and CDR2 YENEEA. CDR3 in amino acids: CASSLGGFYTGELFF. Written as DNA, the CDR3 is TGTGCCAGCAGCTTAGGGGGATTCTACACCGGGGAGCTGTTTTTT.

The V and J genes are TRBV6-1 and TRBJ2-7; D perhaps matches TRBD1 (5 bases). Germline CDR1 and CDR2: MNHNS and SASEGT. This CDR3 has 15 residues. Trimming cost V 6 bases and J 12 bases, with 27 bases left between them. The CDR3 region is CASRVLGATPVDPYF. In nucleotides, the CDR3 is TGTGCCAGCAGAGTTTTAGGGGCGACGCCAGTAGACCCGTACTTC.

Comments on this clone: Within the sample, other DNA sequences also encode this same CDR3. The chain has TRBV5-1 and TRBJ2-3; TRBD2 matches 7 bases. Germline lookup yields CDR1 SGHRS and CDR2 YFSETQ. V was clipped by 5 bases and J by 1 base; unmatched bases: 4. The CDR3 loop spans 14 amino acids. In DNA form, the CDR3 reads TGCGCCAGCAGATCTAGCGGCGGCACAGATACGCAGTATTTT. Translation: CASRSSGGTDTQYF.

This chain links TRBV19 with TRBJ2-1, with TRBD2 as a possible D gene (7 bases). This CDR3 is built from 15 residues. Germline lookup yields CDR1 LNHDA and CDR2 SQIVND (reference sequence). Trimming pared 7 bases from V and 7 bases from J, leaving 20 bases between. The CDR3 nucleotides read TGTGCCAGTAACGTAGGACTAGGGGGGCGAAATGAGCAGTTCTTC. Its translation is CASNVGLGGRNEQFF.

The rearrangement uses TRBV7-8 and TRBJ2-7, with 9 positions matching TRBD2. This CDR3 spans 16 amino acids. Trimming cost V 2 bases and J 0 bases; bases outside gene matches: 5. Per germline, CDR1 SGHVS and CDR2 FQNEAQ. The chain's CDR3 is CASSLRVAGDSYEQYF. The CDR3 coding sequence is TGTGCCAGCAGCTTACGGGTAGCGGGGGACTCCTACGAGCAGTACTTC.

This clone was seen only once. This sequence joins TRBV10-1 and TRBJ1-1; D gene unclear. Germline V CDR1 and CDR2: WNHNN, SYGVQD (reference sequence). The ends were cut back, 3 bases at V and 0 bases at J, with 5 bases in the middle. The CDR3 runs 13 residues. The DNA for the CDR3 is TGCGCCAGCAGTGAACTTTTGAACACTGAAGCTTTCTTT. Protein product: CASSELLNTEAFF.

This clone was observed a handful of times. With a much larger clone just one base away, this may be a read error. The rearrangement links TRBV5-6 to TRBJ1-2; no definite D call. CDR3 length: 12 residues. Germline CDR1 is SGHDT and CDR2 is YYEEEE. Deletions cut 1 base from V and 3 bases from J, with 4 bases between. The CDR3 reads CASSLWDYGYTF. Written as DNA, the CDR3 is TGTGCCAGCAGCTTGTGGGACTATGGCTACACCTTC.

The gene calls are TRBV30 and TRBJ2-7; 9 bases agree with TRBD1. The CDR3 covers 15 residues. The V and J ends lost 1 base and 3 bases, in that order; junction bases with no gene match: 7. From germline, CDR1 is GTSNPN and CDR2 SVGIG (reference sequence). The CDR3 here is CAWSARTGAHYEQYF. DNA for the CDR3: TGTGCCTGGAGTGCGAGGACAGGGGCGCACTACGAGCAGTACTTC.

The chain recombines TRBV4-1 with TRBJ2-7; 8 bases are a match to TRBD2. The J segment lost 0 bases and the V segment lost 5 bases, leaving 9 bases of the junction unmatched. The germline CDR1 and CDR2 sequences are MGHRA and YSYEKL. CDR3 length equals 16 residues. CDR3 nucleotide sequence: TGCGCCAGCAGCACATGGACGAGCGGGAGCTCCTACGAGCAGTACTTC. Translation gives CASSTWTSGSSYEQYF.

V and J are TRBV4-1 and TRBJ2-1; 14 nucleotides line up with TRBD2. Losses at the gene ends were 3 bases for V and 4 bases for J; bases not matched to a gene: 5. Germline V CDR1 and CDR2: MGHRA, YSYEKL. The CDR3 runs 17 residues. This chain's CDR3 is CASSQGTSGSWYNEQFF. The CDR3 bases are TGCGCCAGCAGCCAGGGGACTAGCGGGAGTTGGTACAATGAGCAGTTCTTC.

This clone has more than one count but fewer than ten. V and J are TRBV4-1 and TRBJ2-5, with D possibly being TRBD1 or TRBD2 (5 bases each). This CDR3 region has 17 residues. Germline V lookup: CDR1 MGHRA, CDR2 YSYEKL. V lost 0 bases to trimming and J lost 5 bases, with 19 bases between them. The CDR3: CASSQDSGTESWETQYF. In DNA form, the CDR3 reads TGCGCCAGCAGCCAAGACTCAGGGACGGAAAGTTGGGAGACCCAGTACTTC.

The rearrangement uses TRBV7-9 and TRBJ1-1, with TRBD1 as a possible D gene (5 bases). The CDR3 consists of 14 residues. V lost 1 base to trimming and J lost 7 bases, with 13 bases between them. CDR1 SEHNR and CDR2 FQNEAQ come from the germline V gene (reference sequence). CDR3 sequence (DNA): TGTGCCAGCAGCTTAGTAGCTGGGACTGATGAAGCTTTCTTT. Protein product: CASSLVAGTDEAFF.

J is TRBJ1-3 and V is TRBV19; no clear D. This CDR3 region has 14 residues. Germline V gene data show CDR1 as LNHDA and CDR2 as SQIVND (reference sequence). The V end was cut by 9 bases, the J end by 6 bases, with 18 bases between. In DNA form, the CDR3 reads TGTGCCAGCGGGAACGGACTTAATCTAAACACCATATATTTT. Amino acids: CASGNGLNLNTIYF.

The V and J genes are TRBV14 and TRBJ2-3; the D gene is possibly TRBD1 (5 bases). The CDR3 sequence is 16 residues long. The ends were cut back, 0 bases at V and 1 base at J, with 11 bases in the middle. The germline V gene has CDR1 SGHDN and CDR2 FVKESK. CDR3 region: CASSQDWGLGTDTQYF. DNA of the CDR3: TGTGCCAGCAGCCAAGATTGGGGCTTGGGCACAGATACGCAGTATTTT.

V and J are TRBV28 and TRBJ2-3, with D possibly being TRBD1 or TRBD2 (5 bases each). V gave up 5 bases and J gave up 5 bases, with 23 bases separating them. The CDR3 is 17 amino acids. CDR1 is MDHEN, CDR2 SYDVKM, per germline. The CDR3 region is CASSPSLGWGIGDTQYF. CDR3 DNA sequence: TGTGCCAGCAGTCCGAGCCTTGGGTGGGGGATTGGAGATACGCAGTATTTT.

This clone was seen a handful of times. The chain employs TRBV6-1 and TRBJ2-5; perhaps TRBD1 as D (6 bases). Per germline, CDR1 MNHNS and CDR2 SASEGT. The V gene lost 7 bases and the J gene lost 2 bases, with 17 bases spanning the gap. The CDR3 covers 15 residues. The chain's CDR3 is CASKLLQGPQETQYF. CDR3 coding DNA: TGTGCCAGCAAACTGCTCCAGGGGCCACAAGAGACCCAGTACTTC.

This rearrangement joins TRBV5-1 to TRBJ2-1; 12 bases map to TRBD2. The CDR3 contains 15 residues. The V gene end was trimmed by 2 bases and the J gene end by 10 bases; junction bases not matched to a gene: 7. CDR1 and CDR2 (germline): SGHRS, YFSETQ. DNA for the CDR3: TGCGCCAGCAGCTTTCTAGCGGGAGGGGGGTTGGAGCAGTTCTTC. Its protein product is CASSFLAGGGLEQFF. The complete variable domain, with remaining parts taken from reference TRBV5-1 and TRBJ2-1, reads KAGVTQTPRYLIKTRGQQVTLSCSPISGHRSVSWYQQTPGQGLQFLFEYFSETQRNKGNFPGRFSGRQFSNSRSEMNVSTLELGDSALYLCASSFLAGGGLEQFFGPGTRLTVL.

V usage is TRBV11-2 and J usage is TRBJ2-7; D is ambiguous. Trimming took 2 bases from V and 1 from J, leaving 12 bases between them. The CDR3 loop spans 15 amino acids. Germline V gives CDR1 SGHAT, CDR2 FQNNGV. Written as DNA, the CDR3 is TGTGCCAGCAGCTTACACTTCCTCAGTTCCTACGAGCAGTACTTC. It is translated as CASSLHFLSSYEQYF.